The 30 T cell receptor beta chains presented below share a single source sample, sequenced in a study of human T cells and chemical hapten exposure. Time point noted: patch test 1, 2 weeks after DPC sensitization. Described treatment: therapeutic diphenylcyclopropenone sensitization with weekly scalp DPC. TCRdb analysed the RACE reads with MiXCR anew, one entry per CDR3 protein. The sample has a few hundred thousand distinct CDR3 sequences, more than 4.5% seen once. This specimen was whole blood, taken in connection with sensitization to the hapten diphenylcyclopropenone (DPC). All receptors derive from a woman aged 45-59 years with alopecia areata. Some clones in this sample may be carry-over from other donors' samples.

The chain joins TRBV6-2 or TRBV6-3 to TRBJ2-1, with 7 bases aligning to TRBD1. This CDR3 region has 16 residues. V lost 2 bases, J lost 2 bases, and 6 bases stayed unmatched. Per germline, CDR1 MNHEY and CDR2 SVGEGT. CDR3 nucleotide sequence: TGTGCCAGCAGTTACCGACAGGGTCGACCCTACAATGAGCAGTTCTTC. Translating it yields CASSYRQGRPYNEQFF.

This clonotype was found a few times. The CDR3 bases are TGTGCCAGCAGCTTGTTCGCCGGATCAAACATTCAGTACTTC. As protein: CASSLFAGSNIQYF. The chain is built from TRBV5-6 and TRBJ2-4; D is unresolved. The CDR3 is 14 amino acids. Between the trimmed V and J ends, which lost 1 base and 6 bases, there was a span of 11 bases. The germline gives CDR1 SGHDT, CDR2 YYEEEE.

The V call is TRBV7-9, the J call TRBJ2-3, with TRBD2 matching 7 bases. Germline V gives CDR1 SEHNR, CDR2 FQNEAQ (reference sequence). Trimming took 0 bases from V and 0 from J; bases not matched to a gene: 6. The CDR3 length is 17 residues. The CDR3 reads CASSLAGGRPSTDTQYF. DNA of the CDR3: TGTGCCAGCAGCTTAGCGGGAGGGCGTCCTAGCACAGATACGCAGTATTTT.

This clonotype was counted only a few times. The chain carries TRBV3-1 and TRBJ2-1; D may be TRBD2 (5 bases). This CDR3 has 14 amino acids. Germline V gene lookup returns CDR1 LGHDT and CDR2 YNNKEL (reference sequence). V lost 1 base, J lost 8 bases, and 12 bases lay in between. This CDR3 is CASSQVEGSDEQFF. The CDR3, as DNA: TGTGCCAGCAGCCAAGTTGAGGGTTCGGATGAGCAGTTCTTC.

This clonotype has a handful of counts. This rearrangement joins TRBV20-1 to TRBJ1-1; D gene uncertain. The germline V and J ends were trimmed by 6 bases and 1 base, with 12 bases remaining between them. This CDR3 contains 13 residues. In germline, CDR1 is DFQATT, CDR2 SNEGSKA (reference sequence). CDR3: CSAPGPKNTEAFF. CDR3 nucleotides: TGCAGTGCGCCCGGACCGAAGAACACTGAAGCTTTCTTT.

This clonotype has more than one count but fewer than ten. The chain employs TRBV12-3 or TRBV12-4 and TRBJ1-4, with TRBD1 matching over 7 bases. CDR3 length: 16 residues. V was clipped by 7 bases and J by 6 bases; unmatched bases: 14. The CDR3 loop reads CASTSVLGTVHEKLFF. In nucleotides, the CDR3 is TGTGCCAGCACCTCGGTCCTCGGGACAGTACATGAAAAACTGTTTTTT.

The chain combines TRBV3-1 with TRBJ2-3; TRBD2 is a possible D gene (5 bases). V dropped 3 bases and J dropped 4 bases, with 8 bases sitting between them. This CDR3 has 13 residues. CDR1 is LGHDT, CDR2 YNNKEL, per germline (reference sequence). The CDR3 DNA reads TGTGCCAGCAGCCAGACTACGGCAGATACGCAGTATTTT. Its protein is CASSQTTADTQYF.

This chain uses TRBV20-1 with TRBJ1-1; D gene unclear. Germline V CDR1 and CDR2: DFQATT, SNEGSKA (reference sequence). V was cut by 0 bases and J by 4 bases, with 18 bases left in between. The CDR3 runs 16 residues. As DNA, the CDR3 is TGCAGTGCTAGAGATGCTCTCCCTTTACCCATCACTGAAGCTTTCTTT. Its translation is CSARDALPLPITEAFF.

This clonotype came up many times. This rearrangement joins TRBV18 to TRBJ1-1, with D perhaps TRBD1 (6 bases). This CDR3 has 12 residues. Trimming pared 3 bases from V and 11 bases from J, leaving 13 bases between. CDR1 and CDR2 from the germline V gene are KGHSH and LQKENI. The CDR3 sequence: CASSPGGWVAFF. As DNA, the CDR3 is TGTGCCAGCTCACCGGGGGGCTGGGTCGCTTTCTTT.

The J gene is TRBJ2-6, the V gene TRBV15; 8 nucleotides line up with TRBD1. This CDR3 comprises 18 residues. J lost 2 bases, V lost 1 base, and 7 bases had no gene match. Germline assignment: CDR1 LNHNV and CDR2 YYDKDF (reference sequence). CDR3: CATSRARAGGPGANVLTF. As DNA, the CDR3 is TGTGCCACCAGCAGAGCGCGCGCAGGGGGCCCTGGGGCCAACGTCCTGACTTTC.

The CDR3 protein is CASSRGTADEAFF. CDR3 nucleotides: TGTGCCAGCTCACGTGGCACAGCTGATGAAGCTTTCTTT. This chain links TRBV18 with TRBJ1-1; D is uncertain. Germline V gene data show CDR1 as KGHSH and CDR2 as LQKENI. CDR3 size: 13 residues. Trimming took off 4 bases at V and 7 bases at J, with 13 bases between the two ends.

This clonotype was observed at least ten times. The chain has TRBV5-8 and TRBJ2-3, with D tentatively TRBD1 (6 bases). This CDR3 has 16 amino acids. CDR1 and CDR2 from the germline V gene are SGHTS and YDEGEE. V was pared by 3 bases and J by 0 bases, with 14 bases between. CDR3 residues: CASSSETGPSTDTQYF. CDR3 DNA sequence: TGTGCCAGCAGCTCAGAGACAGGCCCTAGCACAGATACGCAGTATTTT.

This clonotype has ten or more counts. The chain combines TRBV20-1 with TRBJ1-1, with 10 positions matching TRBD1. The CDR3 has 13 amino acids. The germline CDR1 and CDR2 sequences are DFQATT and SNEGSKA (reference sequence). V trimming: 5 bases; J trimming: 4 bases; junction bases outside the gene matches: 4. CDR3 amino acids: CSAADRGLTEAFF. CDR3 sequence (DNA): TGCAGTGCTGCAGACAGGGGGCTCACTGAAGCTTTCTTT.

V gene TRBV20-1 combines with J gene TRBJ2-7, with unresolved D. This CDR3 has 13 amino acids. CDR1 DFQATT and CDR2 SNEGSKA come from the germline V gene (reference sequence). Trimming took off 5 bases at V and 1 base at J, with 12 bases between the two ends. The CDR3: CSALHTDSYEQYF. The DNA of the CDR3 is TGCAGTGCTCTTCACACAGATTCCTACGAGCAGTACTTC.

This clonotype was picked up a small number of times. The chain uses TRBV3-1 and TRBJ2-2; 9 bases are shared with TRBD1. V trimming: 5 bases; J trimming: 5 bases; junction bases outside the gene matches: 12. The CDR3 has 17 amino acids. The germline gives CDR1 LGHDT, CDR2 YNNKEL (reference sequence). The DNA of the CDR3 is TGTGCCAGCAGCTCCGGCCCGGGACAGGGTATGACCGGGGAGCTGTTTTTT. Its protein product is CASSSGPGQGMTGELFF.

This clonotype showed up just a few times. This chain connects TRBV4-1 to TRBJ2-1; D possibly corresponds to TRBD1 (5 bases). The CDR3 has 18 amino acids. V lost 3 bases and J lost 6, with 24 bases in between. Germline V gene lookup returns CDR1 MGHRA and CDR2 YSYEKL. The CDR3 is CASSQAPLGKGSGNEQFF. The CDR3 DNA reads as TGCGCCAGCAGCCAGGCCCCTCTAGGGAAGGGGTCAGGCAATGAGCAGTTCTTC.

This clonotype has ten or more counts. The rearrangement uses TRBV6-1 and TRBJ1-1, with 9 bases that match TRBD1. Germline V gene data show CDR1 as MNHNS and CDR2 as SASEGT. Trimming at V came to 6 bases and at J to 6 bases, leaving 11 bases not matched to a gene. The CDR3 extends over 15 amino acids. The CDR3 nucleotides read TGTGCCAGCAGACCCGGGACAGGGAATGCTCCTGAAGCTTTCTTT. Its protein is CASRPGTGNAPEAFF.

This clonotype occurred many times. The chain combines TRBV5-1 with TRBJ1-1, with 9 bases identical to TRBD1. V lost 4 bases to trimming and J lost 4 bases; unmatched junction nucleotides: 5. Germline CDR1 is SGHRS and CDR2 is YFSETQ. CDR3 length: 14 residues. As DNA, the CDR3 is TGCGCCAGCAGCGAACAGGGGGCGGGCACTGAAGCTTTCTTT. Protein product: CASSEQGAGTEAFF.

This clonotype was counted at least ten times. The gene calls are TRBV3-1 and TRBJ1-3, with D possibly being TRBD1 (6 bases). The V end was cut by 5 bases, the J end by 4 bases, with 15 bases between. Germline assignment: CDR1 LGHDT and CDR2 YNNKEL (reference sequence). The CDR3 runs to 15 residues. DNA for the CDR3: TGTGCCAGCAGCTTAGGGACCGACAGGGGAAACACCATATATTTT. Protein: CASSLGTDRGNTIYF.

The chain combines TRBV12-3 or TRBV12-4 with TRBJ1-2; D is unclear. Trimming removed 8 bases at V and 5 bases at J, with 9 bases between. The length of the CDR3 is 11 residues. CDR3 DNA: TGTGCCAGCCTCCAGTGGTATGGCTACACCTTC. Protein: CASLQWYGYTF.

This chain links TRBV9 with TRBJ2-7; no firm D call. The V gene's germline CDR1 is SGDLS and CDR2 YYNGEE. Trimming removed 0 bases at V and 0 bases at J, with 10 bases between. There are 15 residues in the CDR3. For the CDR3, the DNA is TGTGCCAGCAGCGTAGCCCCTGATAGCTCCTACGAGCAGTACTTC. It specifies CASSVAPDSSYEQYF. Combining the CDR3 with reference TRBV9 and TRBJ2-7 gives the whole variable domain DSGVTQTPKHLITATGQRVTLRCSPRSGDLSVYWYQQSLDQGLQFLIQYYNGEERAKGNILERFSAQQFPDLHSELNLSSLELGDSALYFCASSVAPDSSYEQYFGPGTRLTVT.

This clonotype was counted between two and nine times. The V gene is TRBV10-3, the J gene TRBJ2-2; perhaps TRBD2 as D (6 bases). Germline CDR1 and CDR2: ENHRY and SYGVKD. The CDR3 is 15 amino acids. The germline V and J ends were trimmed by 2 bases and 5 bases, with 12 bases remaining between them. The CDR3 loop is CAISEPLRGTGELFF. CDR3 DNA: TGTGCCATCAGTGAGCCCCTCCGGGGGACCGGGGAGCTGTTTTTT.

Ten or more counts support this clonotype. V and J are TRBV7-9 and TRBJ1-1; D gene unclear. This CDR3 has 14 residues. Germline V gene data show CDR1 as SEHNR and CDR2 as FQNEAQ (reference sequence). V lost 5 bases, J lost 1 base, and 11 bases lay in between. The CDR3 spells CASSLPPRNTEAFF. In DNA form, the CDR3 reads TGTGCCAGCAGCCTCCCCCCAAGGAACACTGAAGCTTTCTTT.

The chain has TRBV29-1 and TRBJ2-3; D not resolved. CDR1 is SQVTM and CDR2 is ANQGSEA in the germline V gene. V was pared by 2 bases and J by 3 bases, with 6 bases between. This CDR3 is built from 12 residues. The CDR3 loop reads CSVEHRTDTQYF. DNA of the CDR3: TGCAGCGTTGAACACCGGACAGATACGCAGTATTTT.

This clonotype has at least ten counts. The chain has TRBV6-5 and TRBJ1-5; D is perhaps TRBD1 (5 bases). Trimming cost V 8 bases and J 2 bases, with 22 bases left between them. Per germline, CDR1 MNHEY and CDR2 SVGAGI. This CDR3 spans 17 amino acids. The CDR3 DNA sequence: TGTGCCAGCGCCGGGACTTCAATTCAGAGGGGCAATCAGCCCCAGCATTTT. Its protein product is CASAGTSIQRGNQPQHF.

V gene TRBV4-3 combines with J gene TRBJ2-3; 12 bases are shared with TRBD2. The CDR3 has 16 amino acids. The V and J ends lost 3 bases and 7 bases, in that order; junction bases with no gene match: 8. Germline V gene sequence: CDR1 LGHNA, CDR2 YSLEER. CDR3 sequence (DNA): TGCGCCAGCAGCCAGTCGACTAGCGGGAGATCAAATACGCAGTATTTT. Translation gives CASSQSTSGRSNTQYF.

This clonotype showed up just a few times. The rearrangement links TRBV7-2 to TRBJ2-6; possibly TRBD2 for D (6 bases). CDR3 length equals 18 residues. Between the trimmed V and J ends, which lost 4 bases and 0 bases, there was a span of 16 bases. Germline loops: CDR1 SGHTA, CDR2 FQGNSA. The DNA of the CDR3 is TGTGCCAGCAGCTCTCTTCCGGGAGAAAGCTCTGGGGCCAACGTCCTGACTTTC. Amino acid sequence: CASSSLPGESSGANVLTF.

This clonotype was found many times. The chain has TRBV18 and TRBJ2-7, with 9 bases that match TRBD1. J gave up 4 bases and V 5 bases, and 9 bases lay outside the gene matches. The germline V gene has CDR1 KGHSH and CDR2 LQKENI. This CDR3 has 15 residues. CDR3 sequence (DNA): TGTGCCAGCTCAATTCCGGGACAGGGCCTGTACGAGCAGTACTTC. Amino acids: CASSIPGQGLYEQYF.

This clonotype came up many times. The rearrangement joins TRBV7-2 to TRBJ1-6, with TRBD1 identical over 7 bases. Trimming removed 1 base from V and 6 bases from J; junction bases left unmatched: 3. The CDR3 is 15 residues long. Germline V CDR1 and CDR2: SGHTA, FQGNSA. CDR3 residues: CASSLGGQANSPLHF. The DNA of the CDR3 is TGTGCCAGCAGCTTAGGAGGACAGGCTAATTCACCCCTCCACTTT.

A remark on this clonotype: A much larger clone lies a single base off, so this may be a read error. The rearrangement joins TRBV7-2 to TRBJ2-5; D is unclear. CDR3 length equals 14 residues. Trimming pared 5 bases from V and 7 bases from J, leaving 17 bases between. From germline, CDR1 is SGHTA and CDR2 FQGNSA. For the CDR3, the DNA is TGTGCCAGCAGCGTCCGGGTCCAGGCAGGGACCCAGTACTTC. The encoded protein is CASSVRVQAGTQYF. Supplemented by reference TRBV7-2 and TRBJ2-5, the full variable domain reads GAGVSQSPSNKVTEKGKDVELRCDPISGHTALYWYRQSLGQGLEFLIYFQGNSAPDKSGLPSDRFSAERTGGSVSTLTIQRTQQEDSAVYLCASSVRVQAGTQYFGPGTRLLVL.